The clone carrying this T cell receptor beta chain was seen many times. As yet, its antigen is unknown. It was through 5'RACE template switching that TCR cDNA was made, with a universal primer site and UMIs added. One entry per CDR3 protein results from TCRdb running MiXCR on the 5' RACE reads. The sample records about 330,000 distinct CDR3 sequences, around 6.8% being singletons. Trimming cost V 6 bases and J 4 bases, with 8 bases left between them. The CDR3 extends over 12 amino acids. The germline gives CDR1 MNHEY, CDR2 SVGAGI. The source of the sample is a study of T cells after yellow fever vaccination. Study-level findings and limits: The secondary response showed a weaker magnitude and a faster peak, day 5 versus 15. After the booster, approximately 95% of CD4 and more than 85% of CD8 primary-response clones were re-detected. Some clonotypes were seen in both the CD4 and the CD8 compartments. These made up a small share and likely arose from convergent recombination.

The chain combines TRBV6-5 with TRBJ2-3, with D possibly being TRBD1 (5 bases). The clonotype originates from a man younger than 35 who received the YFV17D yellow fever vaccine. Sequenced here: PBMCs, sampled about 49 days after the first yellow fever vaccination. The CDR3 DNA reads as TGTGCCAGCAGACGCAGGGCAGATACGCAGTATTTT. It yields the protein CASRRRADTQYF.